The sequence of this T cell receptor beta chain was determined in a study of shared clonotypes between healthy human individuals. Assay: immunoSEQ multiplex PCR; the TCRdb copy retains only in-frame clones and omits some. The sample records under 2,500,000 clones, 90% to 97% being singletons. The donors were all Caucasian adults (living in Nashville, Tennessee). Germline V gives CDR1 SEHNR, CDR2 FQNEAQ (reference sequence). Trimming removed 3 bases at V and 7 bases at J, with 13 bases between. The CDR3 covers 13 residues. This receptor was identified in a man aged 18 to 29 in good health. Sequencing was done on a sample of naive CD4+ T cells sorted from blood. Described subset: CD45RA+ positively selected. V and J are TRBV7-9 and TRBJ2-7; D possibly uses TRBD1 or TRBD2 (5 bases each). The CDR3 nucleotides read TGTGCCAGCAGCTTTCAGGGTCCGGGGGAGCAGTACTTC. Translated, it gives CASSFQGPGEQYF.